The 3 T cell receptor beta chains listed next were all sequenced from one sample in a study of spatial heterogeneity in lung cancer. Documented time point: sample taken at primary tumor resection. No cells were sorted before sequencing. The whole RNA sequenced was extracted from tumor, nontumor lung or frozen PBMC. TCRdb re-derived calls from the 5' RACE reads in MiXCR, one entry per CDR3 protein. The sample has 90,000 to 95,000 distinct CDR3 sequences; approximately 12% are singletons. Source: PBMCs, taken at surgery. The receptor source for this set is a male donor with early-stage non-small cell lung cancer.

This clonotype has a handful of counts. CDR3 in DNA: TGTGCCAGCAGCCAAGCGACAGGTTTAAATGAGCAGTTCTTC. This codes for CASSQATGLNEQFF. The V call is TRBV3-1, the J call TRBJ2-1; D perhaps matches TRBD1 (6 bases). V lost 1 base and J 7 bases, leaving 11 bases between the germline ends. There are 14 residues in the CDR3. Germline V gives CDR1 LGHDT, CDR2 YNNKEL (reference sequence).

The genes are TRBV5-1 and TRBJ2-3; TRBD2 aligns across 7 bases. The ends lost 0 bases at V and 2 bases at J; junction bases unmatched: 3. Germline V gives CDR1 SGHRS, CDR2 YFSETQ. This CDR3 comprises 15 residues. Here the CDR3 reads CASSLASGATDTQYF. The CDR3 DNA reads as TGCGCCAGCAGCTTGGCGAGCGGGGCCACAGATACGCAGTATTTT.

CDR3 loop: CASRRQGVRNQPQHF. Written as DNA, the CDR3 is TGTGCCAGCAGGAGACAGGGGGTACGCAATCAGCCCCAGCATTTT. V is TRBV6-2 or TRBV6-3 and J is TRBJ1-5; 9 bases are shared with TRBD1. The trim removed 6 bases at V and 2 bases at J, leaving 5 bases unmatched. CDR3 length: 15 amino acids. The germline V gene encodes CDR1 MNHEY and CDR2 SVGEGT.